This TCR beta chain was recovered during a study of molecular identifiers for immune sequencing clone quantification. The CDR3 length is 15 residues. CDR1 and CDR2 (germline): MDHEN, SYDVKM. MiXCR, applied by TCRdb to the PCR reads, yields one record per CDR3 protein. The data show 490,000 or so distinct CDR3 sequences, about 22% seen once. Remarks on this clonotype: Compared with germline, one end of the junction differs, possibly owing to a read error.

Sequencing used naive CD8+ T cells from blood, with Jurkat cell RNA spiked in. The subset here: FACS-sorted CD8+CD4-CCR7+CD45RA+ naive T cells. The V call is TRBV28, the J call TRBJ1-1; the D is unclear. The source of this sequence is a human donor in good health. Some libraries in this study had Jurkat cell RNA spiked in. DNA of the CDR3: TGTGCCAGCAGTTTATACCCGGGGTACAGAGGTGAAGCTCTCTTT. Amino acids: CASSLYPGYRGEALF.